This record covers a single T cell receptor (beta chain). TCRdb keeps only in-frame clones here, not all; method: immunoSEQ multiplex PCR. The repertoire holds some 350,000 clones, with around 87% as singletons. This entry comes from a study of blood T cell repertoires in COVID-19. Germline V gene sequence: CDR1 SGHRS, CDR2 YFSETQ. V was clipped by 3 bases and J by 5 bases; unmatched bases: 10. The CDR3 consists of 16 residues. Sequencing used PBMCs or T cells enriched from blood (not recorded which). The source of this sequence is a woman aged 25 to 39 who had recovered from COVID-19. V is TRBV5-1 and J is TRBJ2-7; the match to TRBD2 covers 11 bases. The CDR3 protein is CASSSGRLAGGNEQYF. As DNA, the CDR3 is TGCGCCAGCAGCTCCGGTCGTCTAGCGGGGGGCAACGAGCAGTACTTC. The variable domain in full, with the rest retrieved from reference TRBV5-1 and TRBJ2-7, is KAGVTQTPRYLIKTRGQQVTLSCSPISGHRSVSWYQQTPGQGLQFLFEYFSETQRNKGNFPGRFSGRQFSNSRSEMNVSTLELGDSALYLCASSSGRLAGGNEQYFGPGTRLTVT.